Below are 29 T cell receptor beta chains sequenced from a single sample in a study of vaccination effects on CD4 cells after COVID-19. TCRdb's table, derived via immunoSEQ multiplex PCR, lists solely in-frame clones and lacks some. This table has more than 55,000 clones, 78% appearing once. These receptors' targets are unknown. Culture proceeded for more than nine days, and CD4+ T cells were then isolated. Each participant was administered two doses of either the BNT162b2 or the mRNA-1273 vaccine. The material sequenced was CD4+ T cells from PBMCs cultured without peptide, taken after COVID-19 vaccination. The source is a human donor who received a COVID-19 vaccine.

In DNA, the CDR3 is TGTGCCAGCAGTTACGGGACTAGGGATAATTCACCCCTCCACTTT. It specifies CASSYGTRDNSPLHF. This sequence joins TRBV6-5 and TRBJ1-6, with D perhaps matching TRBD1 (5 bases). Germline V lookup: CDR1 MNHEY, CDR2 SVGAGI. V was pared by 2 bases and J by 5 bases, with 10 bases between. This CDR3 contains 15 residues.

The V and J genes are TRBV3-1 (or the pseudogene TRBV3-2) and TRBJ1-2; D unresolved. V gave up 5 bases and J gave up 3 bases, with 13 bases separating them. Germline V lookup: CDR1 LGHDT, CDR2 YNNKEL (reference sequence). The CDR3 totals 14 residues. The CDR3 sequence is CASSSPALDYGYTF. CDR3 DNA: TGTGCCAGCAGCTCGCCCGCCTTGGACTATGGCTACACCTTC.

The gene calls are TRBV6-6 and TRBJ1-6, with D perhaps TRBD1 (5 bases). Germline CDR1 and CDR2: MNHNY and SVGAGI (reference sequence). The V end lost 0 bases, the J end lost 3 bases, and 9 bases lay between the germline ends. The CDR3 is 16 residues long. The chain's CDR3 is CASSYSSTDYNSPLHF. The CDR3 nucleotides are TGTGCCAGCAGTTACTCCTCGACAGACTATAATTCACCCCTCCACTTT.

The chain has TRBV6-5 and TRBJ2-7; TRBD1 matches at 10 bases. From germline, CDR1 is MNHEY and CDR2 SVGAGI. The CDR3 contains 14 residues. The V gene end was trimmed by 7 bases and the J gene end by 3 bases; junction bases not matched to a gene: 6. The CDR3 nucleotides are TGTGCCAGCATGAGGGGACAGGGGATCTACGAGCAGTACTTC. It encodes CASMRGQGIYEQYF.

The chain has TRBV18 and TRBJ2-1, with 10 bases fitting TRBD2. Germline assignment: CDR1 KGHSH and CDR2 LQKENI. J lost 0 bases, V lost 5 bases, and 4 bases had no gene match. This CDR3 has 16 residues. DNA for the CDR3: TGTGCCAGCTCAGCCTCTAGCGGGGGCTCCTACAATGAGCAGTTCTTC. As protein: CASSASSGGSYNEQFF.

This clone was observed a handful of times. The chain uses TRBV4-2 and TRBJ1-2; D ambiguous. V was shortened by 0 bases and J by 4 bases, with 12 bases between the two germline ends. The germline CDR1 and CDR2 sequences are LGHNA and YNFKEQ. CDR3 size: 15 residues. CDR3: CASSQDTKGLYGYTF. For the CDR3, the DNA is TGTGCCAGCAGCCAAGATACAAAGGGTCTCTATGGCTACACCTTC.

The V and J genes are TRBV19 and TRBJ1-2, with D unresolved. Germline CDR1 LNHDA, CDR2 SQIVND (reference sequence). V lost 4 bases and J lost 4, with 10 bases in between. The CDR3 is 13 amino acids. In nucleotides, the CDR3 is TGTGCCAGTAGTACCCACAAGGGCTATGGCTACACCTTC. This gives the protein CASSTHKGYGYTF.

The V and J genes are TRBV10-2 and TRBJ1-2, with D unresolved. This CDR3 region has 12 residues. V lost 0 bases and J lost 5, with 4 bases in between. Germline CDR1 reads WSHSY; CDR2 reads SAAADI. As DNA, the CDR3 is TGCGCCAGCAGTGAGTCAGGGTATGGCTACACCTTC. This translates into CASSESGYGYTF.

This sequence joins TRBV5-1 and TRBJ1-1, with a tentative D call TRBD1 (6 bases). V was pared by 1 base and J by 6 bases, with 13 bases between. CDR1 and CDR2 (germline): SGHRS, YFSETQ. CDR3 length: 14 residues. The DNA of the CDR3 is TGCGCCAGCAGCTTGAACAGGGCAGGCCCTGAAGCTTTCTTT. This encodes CASSLNRAGPEAFF.

The chain carries TRBV5-1 and TRBJ2-5; 10 nucleotides align to TRBD1. The CDR3 totals 15 residues. V lost 6 bases, J lost 5 bases, and 10 bases stayed unmatched. CDR1 is SGHRS and CDR2 is YFSETQ in the germline V gene. The CDR3, as DNA: TGCGCCAGCAACGACAGGGGGCGCATTGGGGAGACCCAGTACTTC. Translated: CASNDRGRIGETQYF.

A few counts support this clone. V and J are TRBV5-1 and TRBJ2-5; 8 bases fit TRBD1. With V trimmed by 0 bases and J by 2 bases, 3 bases remained unmatched. Germline CDR1 is SGHRS and CDR2 is YFSETQ. The length of the CDR3 is 15 residues. CDR3 protein: CASSLGDRRQETQYF. The DNA of the CDR3 is TGCGCCAGCAGCTTGGGGGACAGGCGGCAAGAGACCCAGTACTTC.

The rearrangement joins TRBV14 to TRBJ1-1, with D possibly being TRBD1 (6 bases). The CDR3 totals 15 residues. Germline-derived CDR1 and CDR2 are SGHDN and FVKESK. V lost 1 base and J 5 bases, leaving 14 bases between the germline ends. The CDR3 reads CASSQALGASTEAFF. CDR3 bases: TGTGCCAGCAGCCAAGCCCTGGGGGCTTCGACTGAAGCTTTCTTT.

The genes are TRBV9 and TRBJ1-2; D may be TRBD1 (6 bases). V was pared by 4 bases and J by 4 bases, with 8 bases between. The CDR3 has 12 amino acids. Germline V gene sequence: CDR1 SGDLS, CDR2 YYNGEE. The CDR3 protein is CASSPDSYGYTF. CDR3 sequence (DNA): TGTGCCAGCAGCCCGGACAGCTATGGCTACACCTTC.

The chain links TRBV6-5 to TRBJ2-1, with 9 bases lining up with TRBD2. The V segment lost 6 bases and the J segment 12 bases; nucleotides outside the gene matches: 12. The CDR3 contains 14 residues. Per the germline V gene, CDR1 is MNHEY and CDR2 is SVGAGI. The CDR3 region is CASSNGLARGGQFF. In nucleotides, the CDR3 is TGTGCCAGCAGCAACGGACTAGCGAGGGGAGGGCAGTTCTTC.

The V call is TRBV7-2, the J call TRBJ2-3; TRBD2 matches 8 bases. Per germline, CDR1 SGHTA and CDR2 FQGNSA. CDR3 length equals 19 residues. V lost 0 bases and J lost 4; bases outside the gene matches: 15. CDR3 residues: CASSLAIIVRTSYPDTQYF. In nucleotides, the CDR3 is TGTGCCAGCAGCTTAGCTATTATTGTCCGGACTAGCTACCCAGATACGCAGTATTTT.

The chain combines TRBV7-2 with TRBJ2-1; TRBD2 aligns across 12 bases. With V trimmed by 3 bases and J by 8 bases, 8 bases remained unmatched. CDR1 is SGHTA, CDR2 FQGNSA, per germline. CDR3 size: 16 residues. CDR3 amino acids: CASSLSTGTSGHEQFF. The CDR3, as DNA: TGTGCCAGCAGCTTGTCTACCGGGACTAGCGGGCATGAGCAGTTCTTC.

The chain links TRBV6-5 to TRBJ2-5; D may be TRBD1 (6 bases). This CDR3 spans 13 amino acids. V lost 6 bases and J 5 bases, leaving 13 bases between the germline ends. Germline V gene data show CDR1 as MNHEY and CDR2 as SVGAGI. CDR3 in amino acids: CASSPGHKETQYF. CDR3 sequence (DNA): TGTGCCAGCAGCCCGGGACACAAGGAGACCCAGTACTTC.

This chain joins TRBV5-1 and TRBJ2-5; D perhaps matches TRBD1 (6 bases). The germline CDR1 and CDR2 sequences are SGHRS and YFSETQ. V lost 1 base to trimming and J lost 2 bases, with 18 bases between them. The CDR3 sequence is 17 residues long. CDR3: CASSLRQGRPQQETQYF. The DNA for the CDR3 is TGCGCCAGCAGCTTGCGGCAGGGGCGTCCACAACAAGAGACCCAGTACTTC.

The rearrangement links TRBV6-4 to TRBJ2-2; TRBD1 aligns across 11 bases. V trimming: 6 bases; J trimming: 4 bases; junction bases outside the gene matches: 4. The germline gives CDR1 MRHNA, CDR2 SNTAGT. The CDR3 has 15 residues. This CDR3 is CASSSGTGGTGELFF. The CDR3 coding sequence is TGTGCCAGCAGCTCCGGGACAGGGGGCACCGGGGAGCTGTTTTTT.

CDR3: CASSLGQDGNTIYF. Here the CDR3 DNA reads TGTGCCAGCAGCCTCGGACAGGACGGAAACACCATATATTTT. The rearrangement links TRBV11-3 to TRBJ1-3, with 7 bases that match TRBD1. The CDR3 totals 14 residues. Looked up from germline, CDR1 is SGHNT and CDR2 is YENEEA. After removal of 5 bases from V and 4 bases from J, the junction contained 5 bases not matched to a gene.

The chain has TRBV7-9 and TRBJ2-1; D is possibly TRBD1 or TRBD2 (5 bases each). The CDR3 contains 14 residues. CDR1 SEHNR and CDR2 FQNEAQ come from the germline V gene (reference sequence). V lost 8 bases, J lost 4 bases, and 15 bases lay in between. CDR3 region: CASLPGRPYNEQFF. As DNA, the CDR3 is TGTGCCAGCCTCCCGGGACGCCCTTACAATGAGCAGTTCTTC.

This clone was seen at least ten times. The CDR3 is CASSSPPGGRNEKLFF. In DNA, the CDR3 is TGTGCCAGTAGCAGTCCACCAGGGGGAAGAAATGAAAAACTGTTTTTT. The gene calls are TRBV19 and TRBJ1-4; TRBD1 aligns across 7 bases. In germline, CDR1 is LNHDA, CDR2 SQIVND (reference sequence). The V segment lost 6 bases and the J segment 5 bases; nucleotides outside the gene matches: 12. The CDR3 covers 16 residues.

This clone was counted between two and nine times. The chain combines TRBV6-2 or TRBV6-3 with TRBJ2-2; no definite D call. The CDR3 length is 13 residues. The ends were cut back, 3 bases at V and 4 bases at J, with 6 bases in the middle. The V gene's germline CDR1 is MNHEY and CDR2 SVGEGT. DNA of the CDR3: TGTGCCAGCAGTTATATGGCCACCGGGGAGCTGTTTTTT. Translation gives CASSYMATGELFF.

This rearrangement joins TRBV5-4 to TRBJ1-1; TRBD1 might be the D (5 bases). With 4 bases removed from V and 5 bases from J, the gap between germline ends came to 24 bases. Germline V lookup: CDR1 SGHNT, CDR2 YYREEE (reference sequence). The CDR3 has 17 amino acids. The CDR3 DNA reads TGTGCCAGCAGCCCGAGACGGGACGCCTGGTCGGGGACTGAAGCTTTCTTT. Amino acids: CASSPRRDAWSGTEAFF.

The CDR3 region is CASSLEGSGSSYSYEQYF. CDR3 DNA: TGTGCCAGCAGCTTAGAGGGTAGCGGGAGTTCCTACTCCTACGAGCAGTACTTC. The rearrangement joins TRBV11-2 to TRBJ2-7; the match to TRBD2 covers 9 bases. This CDR3 is built from 18 residues. Germline V CDR1 and CDR2: SGHAT, FQNNGV. V shed 0 bases and J 0 bases; nucleotides not matched to a gene: 9.

V and J are TRBV18 and TRBJ1-4; 7 bases map to TRBD1. The V gene end was trimmed by 6 bases and the J gene end by 7 bases; junction bases not matched to a gene: 8. The CDR3 loop spans 14 amino acids. CDR1 and CDR2 (germline): KGHSH, LQKENI. The CDR3 spells CASSKGQPPEKLFF. CDR3 DNA: TGTGCCAGCTCTAAGGGACAGCCGCCTGAAAAACTGTTTTTT.

The chain has TRBV11-2 and TRBJ1-2, with no clear D. The V gene lost 1 base and the J gene lost 4 bases, with 13 bases spanning the gap. The CDR3 is 15 amino acids. Germline-derived CDR1 and CDR2 are SGHAT and FQNNGV. The CDR3 loop reads CASSLVIGPGYGYTF. DNA for the CDR3: TGTGCCAGCAGCTTAGTCATAGGACCGGGCTATGGCTACACCTTC.

V gene TRBV19 combines with J gene TRBJ1-1, with D hard to call. CDR1 is LNHDA and CDR2 is SQIVND in the germline V gene (reference sequence). This CDR3 is built from 13 residues. V was trimmed by 3 bases and J by 1 base, leaving 6 bases between them. Here the CDR3 reads CASSMLGNTEAFF. The CDR3 DNA reads TGTGCCAGTAGTATGCTAGGGAACACTGAAGCTTTCTTT.

The chain recombines TRBV5-1 with TRBJ2-3; TRBD1 agrees at 9 bases. The CDR3 has 16 amino acids. The V and J ends lost 0 bases and 4 bases, in that order; junction bases with no gene match: 6. Germline V gene data show CDR1 as SGHRS and CDR2 as YFSETQ. CDR3 protein: CASSLAVGTGSDTQYF. CDR3 coding DNA: TGCGCCAGCAGCTTGGCCGTCGGGACAGGGTCAGATACGCAGTATTTT.